The 29 T cell receptor beta chains listed next were all sequenced from one sample in a study of metastatic and nonmetastatic thyroid tumors (TCRdb year 2020). No patient had received any treatment before thyroid surgery. Libraries were made using PCR. Instrument on record: Illumina HiSeq 4000. TCRdb reanalyzed the raw reads on its own, using fastp at Q25 for trimming and MiXCR for clone calling, and kept in-frame beta chains. This sample holds around 89,000 clones; 14% to 15% were observed only once. The top ten clonotypes cover around 3.3% of the sample. Material: blood. Receptors originate from a female donor with papillary thyroid cancer or a benign thyroid nodule (not recorded which). Some clones in this sample may be carry-over from other donors' samples.

This clone was counted ten times or more. The rearrangement links TRBV27 to TRBJ2-1, with D possibly TRBD1 on 6 matching bases. V was clipped by 2 bases and J by 0 bases, with 11 bases between them. Germline V lookup: CDR1 MNHEY, CDR2 SMNVEV (reference sequence). This CDR3 comprises 16 residues. In DNA, the CDR3 is TGTGCCAGCAGTTTAGCAGGGGTGAGCTCCTACAATGAGCAGTTCTTC. Translating it yields CASSLAGVSSYNEQFF.

This clone occurred many times. The chain is built from TRBV6-1 and TRBJ1-2, with D maybe TRBD1 (5 bases). The CDR3 spans 14 residues. Germline loops: CDR1 MNHNS, CDR2 SASEGT. V was pared by 7 bases and J by 4 bases, with 16 bases between. Here the CDR3 DNA reads TGTGCCAGCATCCCGGGACCGGGTGGCTATGGCTACACCTTC. Its protein is CASIPGPGGYGYTF.

This clone has at least ten counts. The J gene is TRBJ1-2, the V gene TRBV6-1; the D gene is possibly TRBD1 (5 bases). The germline gives CDR1 MNHNS, CDR2 SASEGT. This CDR3 region has 11 residues. The V gene lost 11 bases and the J gene lost 8 bases, with 15 bases spanning the gap. The CDR3 coding sequence is TGTGCCTTCCGGGGGGTCTTGGGCTACACCTTC. It specifies CAFRGVLGYTF.

This clone was observed once. The chain carries TRBV11-2 and TRBJ2-5, with D possibly TRBD2 on 6 matching bases. Trimming left V 5 bases short and J 5 bases short, with 21 bases between. Per the germline V gene, CDR1 is SGHAT and CDR2 is FQNNGV. The CDR3 runs 16 residues. The CDR3 region is CASSSLSTSGRETQYF. CDR3 sequence (DNA): TGTGCCAGCAGCAGTTTGTCTACCAGTGGGAGGGAGACCCAGTACTTC. Using reference TRBV11-2 and TRBJ2-5 for the parts outside the CDR3, the full variable domain is EAGVAQSPRYKIIEKRQSVAFWCNPISGHATLYWYQQILGQGPKLLIQFQNNGVVDDSQLPKDRFSAERLKGVDSTLKIQPAKLEDSAVYLCASSSLSTSGRETQYFGPGTRLLVL.

The table lists this clone with many counts. The gene calls are TRBV5-1 and TRBJ1-1, with 7 bases that match TRBD1. The CDR3 has 15 amino acids. Germline V gene data show CDR1 as SGHRS and CDR2 as YFSETQ. V trimming: 4 bases; J trimming: 1 base; junction bases outside the gene matches: 7. The CDR3 reads CASSGRQGTNTEAFF. For the CDR3, the DNA is TGCGCCAGCAGCGGACGACAGGGTACGAACACTGAAGCTTTCTTT. Looking up the rest from reference TRBV5-1 and TRBJ1-1 gives the full variable domain: KAGVTQTPRYLIKTRGQQVTLSCSPISGHRSVSWYQQTPGQGLQFLFEYFSETQRNKGNFPGRFSGRQFSNSRSEMNVSTLELGDSALYLCASSGRQGTNTEAFFGQGTRLTVV.

The sample holds a few counts of this clone. A read error may explain this, as a much larger clone is one base away. The chain employs TRBV20-1 and TRBJ2-3; D is unresolved. Germline lookup yields CDR1 DFQATT and CDR2 SNEGSKA (reference sequence). V was pared by 3 bases and J by 6 bases, with 16 bases between. The CDR3 totals 14 residues. This CDR3 is CSASRPAIADTQYF. As DNA, the CDR3 is TGCAGTGCTAGTCGACCCGCTATCGCCGATACGCAGTATTTT.

As concerns this clone: The junction departs from the called germline gene at one end, perhaps through a read error. The V gene is TRBV7-8, the J gene TRBJ2-3, with TRBD2 matching 11 bases. CDR1 is SGHVS, CDR2 FQNEAQ, per germline. The CDR3 runs 17 residues. CDR3 loop: CASSSQHRLAGTDKQYF. The CDR3 nucleotides read TGTGCCAGCAGTTCCCAACACCGACTAGCGGGGACAGATAAGCAGTATTTT.

This clone was seen ten or more times. In DNA, the CDR3 is TGTGCCAGCAGCTTAGCTATCGGGAGTGGCTACACCTTC. Protein product: CASSLAIGSGYTF. The chain has TRBV7-8 and TRBJ1-2; no reliable D call. Trimming stripped 0 bases from V and 7 bases from J, with 9 bases between. This CDR3 contains 13 residues. Germline V gene lookup returns CDR1 SGHVS and CDR2 FQNEAQ.

In its sample, this clone was seen many times. The chain has TRBV12-3 or TRBV12-4 and TRBJ2-6; D possibly corresponds to TRBD1 (5 bases). Trimming left V 7 bases short and J 0 bases short, with 10 bases between. This CDR3 contains 15 residues. CDR3 nucleotide sequence: TGTGCCAGCAACCGACAGAACTCTGGGGCCAACGTCCTGACTTTC. The encoded protein is CASNRQNSGANVLTF.

This clone was detected many times. The genes are TRBV28 and TRBJ2-2; D gene ambiguous. The length of the CDR3 is 12 residues. Between the trimmed V and J ends, which lost 9 bases and 0 bases, there was a span of 5 bases. Germline assignment: CDR1 MDHEN and CDR2 SYDVKM. The CDR3 bases are TGTGCCAGTGAACCGAACACCGGGGAGCTGTTTTTT. It codes for CASEPNTGELFF.

This clone has at least ten counts. Different DNA sequences within this sample yield the same CDR3. The CDR3: CASSLRPGQLQETQYF. CDR3 in DNA: TGTGCCAGCAGCTTAAGGCCGGGACAGCTCCAAGAGACCCAGTACTTC. The chain joins TRBV7-9 to TRBJ2-5; TRBD1 aligns across 7 bases. CDR3 length equals 16 residues. Germline CDR1 SEHNR, CDR2 FQNEAQ (reference sequence). Trimming at V came to 2 bases and at J to 1 base, leaving 7 bases not matched to a gene.

This clone was counted ten times or more. CDR3 coding DNA: TGTGCCAGCAGCTTAATGGGCGGCAATCAGCCCCAGCATTTT. This sequence encodes CASSLMGGNQPQHF. The V and J genes are TRBV7-2 and TRBJ1-5; D remains ambiguous. Between the trimmed V and J ends, which lost 2 bases and 2 bases, there was a span of 7 bases. This CDR3 contains 14 residues. Per germline, CDR1 SGHTA and CDR2 FQGNSA. The variable domain in full, with the rest retrieved from reference TRBV7-2 and TRBJ1-5, is GAGVSQSPSNKVTEKGKDVELRCDPISGHTALYWYRQSLGQGLEFLIYFQGNSAPDKSGLPSDRFSAERTGGSVSTLTIQRTQQEDSAVYLCASSLMGGNQPQHFGDGTRLSIL.

Concerning this clone: Given a much more abundant clone one base away, this may be a read error. This sequence joins TRBV12-3 or TRBV12-4 and TRBJ2-1; 10 bases are shared with TRBD1. After removal of 3 bases from V and 2 bases from J, the junction contained 4 bases not matched to a gene. The CDR3 consists of 16 residues. CDR3 DNA sequence: TGTGCCAGCAGTTTCCCGGGACAGGGGCCCTACAATGAGCAGTTCTTC. Translation: CASSFPGQGPYNEQFF.

This clone was seen ten or more times. V gene TRBV28 combines with J gene TRBJ1-1; D remains unclear. The V gene lost 7 bases and the J gene lost 0 bases, with 12 bases spanning the gap. CDR3 length: 14 residues. The germline gives CDR1 MDHEN, CDR2 SYDVKM. The CDR3 sequence: CASTVVRMNTEAFF. CDR3 coding DNA: TGTGCCAGCACGGTTGTCAGGATGAACACTGAAGCTTTCTTT.

This clone was seen at least ten times. The rearrangement joins TRBV5-1 to TRBJ1-1; D unclear. The CDR3 is made up of 15 amino acids. Germline V gene data show CDR1 as SGHRS and CDR2 as YFSETQ. Between the trimmed V and J ends, which lost 2 bases and 1 base, there was a span of 12 bases. In nucleotides, the CDR3 is TGCGCCAGCAGCTTATCGATCGGATCGAACACTGAAGCTTTCTTT. The encoded protein is CASSLSIGSNTEAFF.

This clone was recorded at least ten times. This rearrangement joins TRBV18 to TRBJ2-3, with TRBD2 identical over 10 bases. V trimming: 1 base; J trimming: 4 bases; junction bases outside the gene matches: 2. CDR3 length: 15 residues. CDR1 KGHSH and CDR2 LQKENI come from the germline V gene. The CDR3, as DNA: TGTGCCAGCTCACCACAGGGGACTAGCGCAGATACGCAGTATTTT. This sequence encodes CASSPQGTSADTQYF.

This clone was seen more than once but under ten times. With a much larger clone just one base away, this may be a read error. Within the sample, other DNA sequences also encode this same CDR3. The chain is built from TRBV20-1 and TRBJ1-2; D not certain. V was pared by 5 bases and J by 2 bases, with 9 bases between. Germline V lookup: CDR1 DFQATT, CDR2 SNEGSKA (reference sequence). CDR3 size: 12 residues. CDR3 bases: TGCAGTGCTCCTTGGGAGAACTATGGCTACACCTTC. It codes for CSAPWENYGYTF.

As concerns this clone: This may arise from a read error, as a much more abundant clone is one base away. This chain connects TRBV4-2 to TRBJ2-7, with TRBD2 matching 12 bases. V dropped 5 bases and J dropped 3; count of bases not matched to a gene: 8. Germline-derived CDR1 and CDR2 are LGHNA and YNFKEQ. The CDR3 contains 16 residues. This CDR3 reads CASSTRTSGVGYEQYF. CDR3 bases: TGTGCCAGCAGCACTCGGACTAGCGGGGTCGGCTACGAGCAGTACTTC.

A few counts support this clone. This may be a read error: a much more frequent sequence differs by one nucleotide. The V call is TRBV15, the J call TRBJ1-1, with unresolved D. The germline V and J ends were trimmed by 5 bases and 5 bases, with 6 bases remaining between them. This CDR3 comprises 11 residues. Germline-derived CDR1 and CDR2 are LNHNV and YYDKDF (reference sequence). CDR3 nucleotide sequence: TGTGCCACCAGCGAGTGGACTGAAGCTTTCTTT. Translated: CATSEWTEAFF.

This clone was detected many times. The V call is TRBV2, the J call TRBJ1-5; D ambiguous. The V end lost 7 bases, the J end lost 4 bases, and 14 bases lay between the germline ends. The V gene's germline CDR1 is SNHLY and CDR2 FYNNEI. This CDR3 contains 14 residues. The CDR3: CASTLEVPNQPQHF. DNA of the CDR3: TGTGCCAGCACCCTGGAGGTCCCTAATCAGCCCCAGCATTTT. Full variable domain (remainder filled in from reference TRBV2 and TRBJ1-5): EPEVTQTPSHQVTQMGQEVILRCVPISNHLYFYWYRQILGQKVEFLVSFYNNEISEKSEIFDDQFSVERPDGSNFTLKIRSTKLEDSAMYFCASTLEVPNQPQHFGDGTRLSIL.

Remarks on this clone: Since a much larger clone is just one base distant, this may be a read error. The J gene is TRBJ2-1, the V gene TRBV18; 8 bases map to TRBD2. Germline trimming cut 2 bases from V and 8 bases from J; bases unmatched to any gene: 11. CDR3 size: 16 residues. CDR1 is KGHSH, CDR2 LQKENI, per germline. The CDR3 region has the DNA TGTGCCAGCTCACCAAGGGATCGGGGGGGCGGTGATGAGCAGTTCTTC. This encodes CASSPRDRGGGDEQFF.

This clone was found a few times. Given a much more abundant clone one base away, this may be a read error. Other DNA sequences in this sample translate to the same CDR3. This chain connects TRBV19 to TRBJ2-3; 8 positions match TRBD2. The CDR3 spans 14 residues. Germline CDR1 and CDR2: LNHDA and SQIVND (reference sequence). The CDR3 bases are TGTGCCAGTGGACTAGCCTTATACACAGATACTCAGTATTTT. Translation gives CASGLALYTDTQYF.

The chain couples TRBV5-1 to TRBJ2-7; TRBD2 agrees at 10 bases. The CDR3 consists of 15 residues. Germline V gene sequence: CDR1 SGHRS, CDR2 YFSETQ. The V gene end was trimmed by 2 bases and the J gene end by 5 bases; junction bases not matched to a gene: 7. The CDR3 bases are TGCGCCAGCAGCTTCCGTAGCGGGAGGTTTGACGAGCAGTACTTC. Its translation: CASSFRSGRFDEQYF.

The V call is TRBV30, the J call TRBJ1-2; perhaps TRBD1 as D (5 bases). V lost 7 bases to trimming and J lost 4 bases, with 16 bases between them. This CDR3 comprises 13 residues. Germline CDR1 reads GTSNPN; CDR2 reads SVGIG (reference sequence). This CDR3 is CALRGRIIYGYTF. The CDR3 region has the DNA TGTGCCTTGAGGGGTCGGATTATCTATGGCTACACCTTC. Complete variable domain (other parts from reference TRBV30 and TRBJ1-2): SQTIHQWPATLVQPVGSPLSLECTVEGTSNPNLYWYRQAAGRGLQLLFYSVGIGQISSEVPQNLSASRPQDRQFILSSKKLLLSDSGFYLCALRGRIIYGYTFGSGTRLTVV.

About this clone itself: Other DNA sequences in this specimen translate into the identical CDR3. This rearrangement joins TRBV3-1 to TRBJ2-7; the D is unclear. Trimming removed 5 bases at V and 6 bases at J, with 14 bases between. Germline CDR1 reads LGHDT; CDR2 reads YNNKEL (reference sequence). The CDR3 runs 13 residues. CDR3 sequence (DNA): TGTGCCAGCAGCGCCTTAGTGGGCGGCGAGCAGTACTTC. This sequence encodes CASSALVGGEQYF.

The sample holds many counts of this clone. This sequence joins TRBV27 and TRBJ2-1; D not resolved. CDR1 and CDR2 from the germline V gene are MNHEY and SMNVEV (reference sequence). The V end was cut by 0 bases, the J end by 6 bases, with 6 bases between. CDR3 size: 13 residues. CDR3 bases: TGTGCCAGCAGTTTATCTACCGGCAATGAGCAGTTCTTC. It translates to CASSLSTGNEQFF.

This clone was counted many times. The chain joins TRBV20-1 to TRBJ1-5; D gene ambiguous. The CDR3 has 16 amino acids. Germline V gives CDR1 DFQATT, CDR2 SNEGSKA (reference sequence). The V end lost 0 bases, the J end lost 1 base, and 13 bases lay between the germline ends. DNA of the CDR3: TGCAGTGCTAGAGATCGTCGGGGAATAAGCAATCAGCCCCAGCATTTT. It codes for CSARDRRGISNQPQHF.

This clone was recorded a few times. CDR3 sequence reads: CASSLWGTSGGSTDTQYF. CDR3 nucleotide sequence: TGTGCCAGCAGCTTGTGGGGGACTAGCGGGGGTAGCACAGATACGCAGTATTTT. The chain recombines TRBV5-6 with TRBJ2-3, with TRBD2 matching 14 bases. Per germline, CDR1 SGHDT and CDR2 YYEEEE. This CDR3 is built from 18 residues. V lost 1 base and J lost 0; bases outside the gene matches: 4. Combining the CDR3 with reference TRBV5-6 and TRBJ2-3 gives the whole variable domain DAGVTQSPTHLIKTRGQQVTLRCSPKSGHDTVSWYQQALGQGPQFIFQYYEEEERQRGNFPDRFSGHQFPNYSSELNVNALLLGDSALYLCASSLWGTSGGSTDTQYFGPGTRLTVL.

There are many counts of this clone. The chain couples TRBV5-1 to TRBJ1-4; 9 bases align to TRBD1. The germline V gene encodes CDR1 SGHRS and CDR2 YFSETQ. This CDR3 comprises 16 residues. Trimming cost V 4 bases and J 5 bases; bases outside gene matches: 9. The CDR3 DNA sequence: TGCGCCAGCAGCGGTGGGGACAGGGCTTCGAATGAAAAACTGTTTTTT. Its protein is CASSGGDRASNEKLFF. The whole variable domain, remainder taken from reference TRBV5-1 and TRBJ1-4, is KAGVTQTPRYLIKTRGQQVTLSCSPISGHRSVSWYQQTPGQGLQFLFEYFSETQRNKGNFPGRFSGRQFSNSRSEMNVSTLELGDSALYLCASSGGDRASNEKLFFGSGTQLSVL.